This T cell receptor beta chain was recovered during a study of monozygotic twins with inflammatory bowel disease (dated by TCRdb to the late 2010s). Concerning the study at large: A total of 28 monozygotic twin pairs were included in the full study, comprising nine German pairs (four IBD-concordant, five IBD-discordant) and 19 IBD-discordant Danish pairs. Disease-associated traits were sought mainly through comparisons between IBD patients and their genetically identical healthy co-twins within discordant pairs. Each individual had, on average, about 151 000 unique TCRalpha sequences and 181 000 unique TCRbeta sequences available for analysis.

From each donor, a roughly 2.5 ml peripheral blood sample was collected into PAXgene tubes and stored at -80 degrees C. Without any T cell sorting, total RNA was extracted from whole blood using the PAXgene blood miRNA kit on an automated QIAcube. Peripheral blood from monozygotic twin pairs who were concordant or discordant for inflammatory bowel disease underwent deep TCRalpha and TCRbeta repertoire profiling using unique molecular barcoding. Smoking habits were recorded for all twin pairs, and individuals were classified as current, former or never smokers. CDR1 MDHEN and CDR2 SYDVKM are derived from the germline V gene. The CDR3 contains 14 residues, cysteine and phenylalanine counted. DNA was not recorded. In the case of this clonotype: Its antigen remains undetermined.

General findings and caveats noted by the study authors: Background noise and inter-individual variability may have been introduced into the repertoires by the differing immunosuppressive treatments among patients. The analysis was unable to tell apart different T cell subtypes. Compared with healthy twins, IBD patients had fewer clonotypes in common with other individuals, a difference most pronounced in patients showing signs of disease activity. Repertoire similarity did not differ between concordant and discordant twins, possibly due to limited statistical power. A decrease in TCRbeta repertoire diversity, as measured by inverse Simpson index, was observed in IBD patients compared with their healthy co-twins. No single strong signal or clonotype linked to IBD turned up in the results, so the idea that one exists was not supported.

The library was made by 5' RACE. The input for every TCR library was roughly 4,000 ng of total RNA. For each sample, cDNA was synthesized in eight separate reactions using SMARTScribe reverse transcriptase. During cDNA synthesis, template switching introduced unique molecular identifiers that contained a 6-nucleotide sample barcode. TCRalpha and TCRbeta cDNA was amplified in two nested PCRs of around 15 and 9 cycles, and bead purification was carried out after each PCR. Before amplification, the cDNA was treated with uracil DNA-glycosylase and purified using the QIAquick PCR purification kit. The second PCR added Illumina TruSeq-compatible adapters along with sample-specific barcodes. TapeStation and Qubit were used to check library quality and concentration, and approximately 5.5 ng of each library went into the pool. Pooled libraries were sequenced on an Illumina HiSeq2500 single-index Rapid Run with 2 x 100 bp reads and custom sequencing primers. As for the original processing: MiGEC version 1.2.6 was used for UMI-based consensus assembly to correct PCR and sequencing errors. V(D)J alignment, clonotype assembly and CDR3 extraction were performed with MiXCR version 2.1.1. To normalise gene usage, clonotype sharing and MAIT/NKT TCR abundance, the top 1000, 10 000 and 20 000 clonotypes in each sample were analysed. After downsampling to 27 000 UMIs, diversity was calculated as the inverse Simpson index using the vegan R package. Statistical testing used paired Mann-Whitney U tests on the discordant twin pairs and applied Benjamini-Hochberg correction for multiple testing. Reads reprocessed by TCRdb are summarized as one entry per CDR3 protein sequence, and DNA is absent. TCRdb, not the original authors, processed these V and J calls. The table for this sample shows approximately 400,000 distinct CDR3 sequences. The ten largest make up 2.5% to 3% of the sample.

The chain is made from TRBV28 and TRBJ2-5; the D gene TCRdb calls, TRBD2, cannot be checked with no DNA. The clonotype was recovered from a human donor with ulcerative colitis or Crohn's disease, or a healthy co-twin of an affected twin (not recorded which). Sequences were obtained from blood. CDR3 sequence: CASGGGGATETQYF.